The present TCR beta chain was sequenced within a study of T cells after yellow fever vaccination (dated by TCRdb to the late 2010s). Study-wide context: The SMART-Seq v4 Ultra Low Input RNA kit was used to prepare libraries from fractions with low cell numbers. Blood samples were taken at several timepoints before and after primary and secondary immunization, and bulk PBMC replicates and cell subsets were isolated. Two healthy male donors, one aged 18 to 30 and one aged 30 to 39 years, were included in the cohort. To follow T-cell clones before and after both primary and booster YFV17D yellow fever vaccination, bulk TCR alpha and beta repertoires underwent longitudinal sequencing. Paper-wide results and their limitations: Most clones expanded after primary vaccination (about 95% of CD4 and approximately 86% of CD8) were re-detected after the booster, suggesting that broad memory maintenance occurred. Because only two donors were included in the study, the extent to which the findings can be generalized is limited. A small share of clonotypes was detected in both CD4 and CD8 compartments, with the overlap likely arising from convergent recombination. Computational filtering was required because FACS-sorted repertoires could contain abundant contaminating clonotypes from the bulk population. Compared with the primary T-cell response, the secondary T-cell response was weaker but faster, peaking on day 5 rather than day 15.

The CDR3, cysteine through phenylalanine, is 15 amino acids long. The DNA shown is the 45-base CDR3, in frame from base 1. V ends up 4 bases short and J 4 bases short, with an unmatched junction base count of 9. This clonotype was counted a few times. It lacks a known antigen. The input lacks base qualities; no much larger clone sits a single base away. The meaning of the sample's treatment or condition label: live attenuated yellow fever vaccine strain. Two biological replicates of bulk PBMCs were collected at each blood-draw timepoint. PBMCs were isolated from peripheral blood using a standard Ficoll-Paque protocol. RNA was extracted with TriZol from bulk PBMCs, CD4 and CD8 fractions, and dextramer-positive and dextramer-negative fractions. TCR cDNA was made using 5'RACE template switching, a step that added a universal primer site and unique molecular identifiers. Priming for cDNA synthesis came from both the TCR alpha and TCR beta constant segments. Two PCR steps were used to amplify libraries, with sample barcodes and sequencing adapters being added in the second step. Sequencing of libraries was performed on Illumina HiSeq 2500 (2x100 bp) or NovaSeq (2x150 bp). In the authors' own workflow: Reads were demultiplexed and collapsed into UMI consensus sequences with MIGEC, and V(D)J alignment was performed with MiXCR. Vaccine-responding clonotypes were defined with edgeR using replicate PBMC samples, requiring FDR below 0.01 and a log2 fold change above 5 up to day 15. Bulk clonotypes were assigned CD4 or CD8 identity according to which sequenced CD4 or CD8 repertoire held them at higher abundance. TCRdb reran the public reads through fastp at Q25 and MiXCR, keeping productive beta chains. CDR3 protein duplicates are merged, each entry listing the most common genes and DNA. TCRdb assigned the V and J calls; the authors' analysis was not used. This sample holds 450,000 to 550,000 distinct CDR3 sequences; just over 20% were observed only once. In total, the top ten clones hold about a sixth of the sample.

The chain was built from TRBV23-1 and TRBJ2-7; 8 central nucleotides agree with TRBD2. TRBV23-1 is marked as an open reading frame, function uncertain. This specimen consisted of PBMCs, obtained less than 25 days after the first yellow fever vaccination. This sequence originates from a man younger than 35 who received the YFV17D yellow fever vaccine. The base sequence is TGCGCCAGCAGTCCAACCGGGGGGGAACCTTACGAGCAGTACTTC. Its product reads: CASSPTGGEPYEQYF.